This passage covers 19 T cell receptor beta chains from one sample sequenced in a study of blood T cells in healthy people across ages. The use of a sample-barcoded 5' primer and a J-beta primer mix characterized a second PCR of about 7 to 12 cycles. TCRdb re-analysed the 5' RACE reads in MiXCR, keeping a single row per CDR3 protein. Here the sample spans roughly 1.4 million distinct CDR3 sequences, roughly 60% being singletons. The sequencing sample was made of blood. Receptors were obtained from a man younger than 35 in good health.

The rearrangement links TRBV6-1 to TRBJ2-2; either TRBD1 or TRBD2 may fit D (5 bases each). Trimming took off 1 base at V and 4 bases at J, with 16 bases between the two ends. The CDR3 is made up of 17 amino acids. Germline V CDR1 and CDR2: MNHNS, SASEGT. CDR3 nucleotides: TGTGCCAGCAGTGAAGAAGGTGGGGGTTACGGCACCGGGGAGCTGTTTTTT. Protein: CASSEEGGGYGTGELFF.

The chain carries TRBV21-1 and TRBJ2-6; the D call TRBD1 from the table was never checked on the DNA. TRBV21-1 is labeled a pseudogene. The CDR3 has 22 amino acids. The CDR3 sequence: CASSNRGPVRGAELSGANVLTF. DNA for the CDR3: TGTGCCAGCAGCAACCGAGGACCTGTAAGGGGCGCAGAGCTAAGTGGGGCCAACGTCCTGACTTTC.

The rearrangement uses TRBV12-3 or TRBV12-4 and TRBJ2-2; perhaps D is TRBD1 or TRBD2 (5 bases each). The CDR3 length is 13 residues. V was shortened by 3 bases and J by 6 bases, with 8 bases between the two germline ends. As DNA, the CDR3 is TGTGCCAGCAGTTTTCGGGGACCCGGGGAGCTGTTTTTT. Its protein is CASSFRGPGELFF.

The V gene is TRBV29-1, the J gene TRBJ2-4; 7 bases fit TRBD1. The CDR3 spans 16 residues. CDR1 is SQVTM, CDR2 ANQGSEA, per germline. Losses at the gene ends were 6 bases for V and 13 bases for J; bases not matched to a gene: 24. The CDR3 spells CSVDITGDANPNEQYF. CDR3 nucleotide sequence: TGCAGCGTCGACATCACAGGGGACGCGAATCCGAATGAGCAGTACTTC.

The rearrangement joins TRBV5-1 to TRBJ1-2; no firm D call. This CDR3 is built from 15 residues. Germline values: CDR1 SGHRS, CDR2 YFSETQ. Trimming removed 4 bases at V and 4 bases at J, with 17 bases between. CDR3 loop: CASSPGLYPLYGYTF. In DNA form, the CDR3 reads TGCGCCAGCAGCCCCGGACTGTATCCGCTCTATGGCTACACCTTC.

This clonotype was seen only a few times. This chain connects TRBV4-3 to TRBJ2-3; D is uncertain. Trimming cost V 2 bases and J 5 bases, with 17 bases left between them. The CDR3 is 16 amino acids. Germline-derived CDR1 and CDR2 are LGHNA and YSLEER. CDR3 loop: CASSQTAVSMGDTQYF. In DNA form, the CDR3 reads TGCGCCAGCAGCCAAACTGCCGTATCCATGGGAGATACGCAGTATTTT.

This clonotype was seen only a few times. The rearrangement joins TRBV29-1 to TRBJ1-2, with D unclear. This CDR3 spans 13 amino acids. Germline CDR1 is SQVTM and CDR2 is ANQGSEA. Between the trimmed V and J ends, which lost 6 bases and 1 base, there was a span of 12 bases. The CDR3 reads CSVLEGVNYGYTF. As DNA, the CDR3 is TGCAGCGTCCTTGAGGGCGTTAACTATGGCTACACCTTC.

V usage is TRBV9 and J usage is TRBJ2-3, with D perhaps given as TRBD1 or TRBD2 (5 bases each). The CDR3 runs to 15 residues. V was trimmed by 0 bases and J by 3 bases, leaving 11 bases between them. Looked up from germline, CDR1 is SGDLS and CDR2 is YYNGEE. CDR3 protein: CASSVVGVLTDTQYF. The CDR3 region has the DNA TGTGCCAGCAGCGTAGTGGGGGTATTAACAGATACGCAGTATTTT.

The CDR3 sequence is CSARVHSGGYNEQFF. The CDR3 coding sequence is TGCAGTGCTAGAGTTCACAGCGGGGGTTACAATGAGCAGTTCTTC. This rearrangement joins TRBV20-1 to TRBJ2-1, with 8 bases fitting TRBD2. Germline trimming cut 1 base from V and 4 bases from J; bases unmatched to any gene: 6. Germline V gene data show CDR1 as DFQATT and CDR2 as SNEGSKA (reference sequence). This CDR3 comprises 15 residues.

This clonotype has only one observation. V and J are TRBV10-3 and TRBJ1-2; 9 bases agree with TRBD1. The CDR3 has 15 amino acids. J was trimmed by 4 bases and V by 3 bases; bases with no gene match: 6. Germline-derived CDR1 and CDR2 are ENHRY and SYGVKD. The CDR3 DNA reads TGTGCCATCAGTGATTTGGACAGGGGTACCTATGGCTACACCTTC. Residues: CAISDLDRGTYGYTF.

The rearrangement uses TRBV20-1 and TRBJ2-7, with D maybe TRBD1 (6 bases). CDR3 size: 12 residues. Germline CDR1 DFQATT, CDR2 SNEGSKA (reference sequence). Trimming pared 6 bases from V and 3 bases from J, leaving 12 bases between. The CDR3 DNA follows: TGCAGTGCAACCGACAGGCGCTACGAGCAGTACTTC. It codes for CSATDRRYEQYF.

The chain combines TRBV20-1 with TRBJ1-5, with a tentative D call TRBD1 (6 bases). Trimming cost V 6 bases and J 4 bases, with 13 bases left between them. The CDR3 contains 13 residues. Germline assignment: CDR1 DFQATT and CDR2 SNEGSKA (reference sequence). This CDR3 reads CSAGRGKNQPQHF. The CDR3 coding sequence is TGCAGTGCGGGCAGGGGCAAAAATCAGCCCCAGCATTTT.

The V call is TRBV12-3 or TRBV12-4, the J call TRBJ2-3; D possibly corresponds to TRBD2 (6 bases). The CDR3 has 14 residues. V lost 6 bases and J 1 base, leaving 11 bases between the germline ends. The CDR3 DNA is TGTGCCAGCAGCCCTAGGAGGGGCACAGATACGCAGTATTTT. It encodes CASSPRRGTDTQYF.

The chain is built from TRBV2 and TRBJ2-3; D may correspond to TRBD1 or TRBD2 (6 bases each). The CDR3 length is 15 residues. Germline values: CDR1 SNHLY, CDR2 FYNNEI. Trimming took 7 bases from V and 3 from J, leaving 17 bases between them. CDR3 DNA sequence: TGTGCCAGCAACGAGGGGGGACCCTGGACAGATACGCAGTATTTT. Its protein is CASNEGGPWTDTQYF.

This clonotype came up a few times. This chain connects TRBV4-2 to TRBJ2-1, with a possible D match to TRBD2 (6 bases). This CDR3 has 15 residues. The V gene's germline CDR1 is LGHNA and CDR2 YNFKEQ. Trimming took 0 bases from V and 9 from J, leaving 15 bases between them. CDR3 in amino acids: CASSQDPGLSTEQFF. DNA for the CDR3: TGTGCCAGCAGCCAAGATCCGGGACTTAGCACTGAGCAGTTCTTC.

This chain connects TRBV27 to TRBJ1-5; possible D gene TRBD1, 5 bases. V lost 6 bases and J 6 bases, leaving 12 bases between the germline ends. Germline V gene data show CDR1 as MNHEY and CDR2 as SMNVEV (reference sequence). The length of the CDR3 is 13 residues. As DNA, the CDR3 is TGTGCCAGCAGCGGGACTGGGGGTCAGCCCCAGCATTTT. Its protein is CASSGTGGQPQHF.

V usage is TRBV7-9 and J usage is TRBJ2-1; weak D call: TRBD1 (5 bases). This CDR3 is built from 13 residues. Germline V gene lookup returns CDR1 SEHNR and CDR2 FQNEAQ (reference sequence). Trimming removed 7 bases from V and 2 bases from J, with 9 bases in between. The CDR3 coding sequence is TGTGCCAGCAAATCAGGGACCTACAATGAGCAGTTCTTC. Protein product: CASKSGTYNEQFF.

The chain joins TRBV3-1 to TRBJ2-3; D is unresolved. The CDR3 runs 12 residues. Germline-derived CDR1 and CDR2 are LGHDT and YNNKEL (reference sequence). Deletions cut 3 bases from V and 5 bases from J, with 6 bases between. The CDR3 spells CASSHTRDTQYF. The CDR3 DNA sequence: TGTGCCAGCAGCCATACACGAGATACGCAGTATTTT.

Turning to this clonotype: A read error may be the cause here, since a much bigger clone is one base away. The rearrangement uses TRBV29-1 and TRBJ2-1; 7 bases map to TRBD2. This CDR3 is built from 12 residues. The germline V gene has CDR1 SQVTM and CDR2 ANQGSEA. V was pared by 6 bases and J by 10 bases, with 9 bases of the junction left unmatched. The CDR3 DNA sequence: TGCAGCGTGAAACCCGCTAGCGGCGAGCAGTTCTTC. It specifies CSVKPASGEQFF.